The 5 T cell receptor beta chains given below trace back to one sample, sequenced in a study of blood T cell repertoires in COVID-19. Sequenced by immunoSEQ multiplex PCR; TCRdb stores in-frame clones only, minus some. The data hold 200,000 to 250,000 clones, with more than 75% observed a single time. Specimen: peripheral blood. The receptors were gathered from a man aged 80 or over with acute or convalescent COVID-19.

The chain is built from TRBV29-1 and TRBJ2-1; 7 nucleotides align to TRBD2. The CDR3 extends over 11 amino acids. Per the germline V gene, CDR1 is SQVTM and CDR2 is ANQGSEA. The junction had 0 bases not matched to a gene; V was cut back by 6 bases and J by 4 bases. The CDR3 sequence is CSVRGYNEQFF. Written as DNA, the CDR3 is TGCAGCGTGCGGGGGTACAATGAGCAGTTCTTC.

The chain uses TRBV11-2 and TRBJ1-4; TRBD1 agrees at 9 bases. The CDR3 has 16 amino acids. Trimming took 5 bases from V and 0 from J; bases not matched to a gene: 4. CDR1 SGHAT and CDR2 FQNNGV come from the germline V gene. The CDR3 spells CASSRGQGTTNEKLFF. In DNA form, the CDR3 reads TGTGCCAGCAGCCGCGGACAGGGGACAACTAATGAAAAACTGTTTTTT.

The chain couples TRBV6-2 or TRBV6-3 to TRBJ1-1; TRBD1 matches at 9 bases. This CDR3 region has 17 residues. Germline CDR1 reads MNHEY; CDR2 reads SVGEGT. V gave up 4 bases and J gave up 1 base; unmatched junction bases: 10. The CDR3 is CASSSPPGTGPNTEAFF. In nucleotides, the CDR3 is TGTGCCAGCAGTTCCCCACCCGGGACAGGGCCGAACACTGAAGCTTTCTTT.

This clone was picked up one time. The genes are TRBV28 and TRBJ2-7; D may be TRBD1 (8 bases). Trimming removed 8 bases at V and 6 bases at J, with 20 bases between. Germline lookup yields CDR1 MDHEN and CDR2 SYDVKM. CDR3 size: 14 residues. The CDR3 is CASLQQGGGREQYF. Here the CDR3 DNA reads TGTGCCAGCCTGCAACAGGGGGGGGGACGCGAGCAGTACTTC.

The chain employs TRBV4-3 and TRBJ1-5; 7 positions match TRBD1. CDR1 and CDR2 from the germline V gene are LGHNA and YSLEER. V was clipped by 4 bases and J by 1 base; unmatched bases: 4. This CDR3 comprises 15 residues. Here the CDR3 DNA reads TGCGCCAGCAGCCGAGACAGGGCAAGCAATCAGCCCCAGCATTTT. Amino acids: CASSRDRASNQPQHF.